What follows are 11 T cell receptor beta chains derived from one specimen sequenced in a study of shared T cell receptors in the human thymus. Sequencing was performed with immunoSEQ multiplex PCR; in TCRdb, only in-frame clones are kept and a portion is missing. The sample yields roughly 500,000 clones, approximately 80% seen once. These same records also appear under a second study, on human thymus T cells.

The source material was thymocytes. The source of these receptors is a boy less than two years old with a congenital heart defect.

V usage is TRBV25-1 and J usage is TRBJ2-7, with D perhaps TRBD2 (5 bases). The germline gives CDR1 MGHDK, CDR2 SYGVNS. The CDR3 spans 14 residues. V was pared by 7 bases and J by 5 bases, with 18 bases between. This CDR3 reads CASTRTGLGDEQYF. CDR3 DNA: TGTGCCAGCACCAGGACGGGGTTGGGCGACGAGCAGTACTTC.

The CDR3 region is CASSLLPGETGANVLTF. The CDR3 DNA reads as TGTGCCAGCAGCTTATTACCAGGGGAAACTGGGGCCAACGTCCTGACTTTC. The genes are TRBV11-3 and TRBJ2-6; possible D gene TRBD1, 6 bases. The germline V gene has CDR1 SGHNT and CDR2 YENEEA. This CDR3 contains 17 residues. V was clipped by 2 bases and J by 2 bases, with 13 bases between them. Looking up the rest from reference TRBV11-3 and TRBJ2-6 gives the full variable domain: EAGVVQSPRYKIIEKKQPVAFWCNPISGHNTLYWYLQNLGQGPELLIRYENEEAVDDSQLPKDRFSAERLKGVDSTLKIQPAELGDSAVYLCASSLLPGETGANVLTFGAGSRLTVL.

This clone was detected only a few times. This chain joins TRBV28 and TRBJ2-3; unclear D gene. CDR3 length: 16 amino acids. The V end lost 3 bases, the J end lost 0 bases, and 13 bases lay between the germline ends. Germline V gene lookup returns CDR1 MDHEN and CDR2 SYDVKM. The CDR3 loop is CASSLRATESTDTQYF. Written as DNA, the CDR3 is TGTGCCAGCAGTTTGAGAGCGACGGAGAGCACAGATACGCAGTATTTT.

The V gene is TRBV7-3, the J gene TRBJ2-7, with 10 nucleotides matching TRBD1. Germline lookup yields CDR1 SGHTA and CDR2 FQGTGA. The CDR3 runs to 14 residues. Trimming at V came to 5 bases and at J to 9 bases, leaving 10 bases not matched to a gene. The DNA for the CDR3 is TGTGCCAGCAGCCACCGGGACAGGGGAGTAGTGCAGTACTTC. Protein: CASSHRDRGVVQYF.

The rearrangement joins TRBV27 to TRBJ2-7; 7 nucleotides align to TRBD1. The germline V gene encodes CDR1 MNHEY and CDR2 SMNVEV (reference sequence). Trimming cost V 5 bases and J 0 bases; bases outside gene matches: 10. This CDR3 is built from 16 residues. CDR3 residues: CASSPSGTESSYEQYF. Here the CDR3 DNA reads TGTGCCAGCAGTCCATCTGGGACAGAAAGCTCCTACGAGCAGTACTTC.

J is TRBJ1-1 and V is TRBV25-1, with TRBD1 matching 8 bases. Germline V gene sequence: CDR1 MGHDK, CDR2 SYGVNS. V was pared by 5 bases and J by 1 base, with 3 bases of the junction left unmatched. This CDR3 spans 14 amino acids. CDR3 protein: CASSTTGGNTEAFF. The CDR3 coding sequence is TGTGCCAGCAGTACAACAGGGGGGAACACTGAAGCTTTCTTT. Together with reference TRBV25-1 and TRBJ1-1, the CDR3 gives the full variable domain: EADIYQTPRYLVIGTGKKITLECSQTMGHDKMYWYQQDPGMELHLIHYSYGVNSTEKGDLSSESTVSRIRTEHFPLTLESARPSHTSQYLCASSTTGGNTEAFFGQGTRLTVV.

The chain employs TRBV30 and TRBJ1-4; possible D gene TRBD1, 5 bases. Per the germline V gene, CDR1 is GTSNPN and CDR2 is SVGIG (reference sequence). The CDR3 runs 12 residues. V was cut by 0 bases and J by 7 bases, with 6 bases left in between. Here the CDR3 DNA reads TGTGCCTGGAGTGTGGGGGGTGAAAAACTGTTTTTT. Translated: CAWSVGGEKLFF.

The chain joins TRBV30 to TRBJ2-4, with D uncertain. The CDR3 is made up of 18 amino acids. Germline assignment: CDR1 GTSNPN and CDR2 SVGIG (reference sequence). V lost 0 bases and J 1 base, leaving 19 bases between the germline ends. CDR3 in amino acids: CAWSVLKPTAPAKNIQYF. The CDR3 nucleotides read TGTGCCTGGAGTGTACTAAAGCCTACGGCCCCGGCCAAAAACATTCAGTACTTC.

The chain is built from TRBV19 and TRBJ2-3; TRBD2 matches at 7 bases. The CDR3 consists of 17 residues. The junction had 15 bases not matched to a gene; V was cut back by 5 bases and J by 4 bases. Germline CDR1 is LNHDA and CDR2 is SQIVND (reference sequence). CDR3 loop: CASSAGFGVAGADTQYF. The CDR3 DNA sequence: TGTGCCAGTAGTGCGGGGTTTGGGGTTGCGGGGGCAGATACGCAGTATTTT.

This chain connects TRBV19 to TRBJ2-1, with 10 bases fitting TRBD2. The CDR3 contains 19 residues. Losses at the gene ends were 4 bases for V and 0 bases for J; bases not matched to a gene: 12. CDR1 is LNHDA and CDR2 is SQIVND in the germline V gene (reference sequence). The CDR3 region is CASSRIRLAGRSSYNEQFF. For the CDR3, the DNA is TGTGCCAGTAGTAGGATCCGACTAGCGGGCCGAAGCTCCTACAATGAGCAGTTCTTC.

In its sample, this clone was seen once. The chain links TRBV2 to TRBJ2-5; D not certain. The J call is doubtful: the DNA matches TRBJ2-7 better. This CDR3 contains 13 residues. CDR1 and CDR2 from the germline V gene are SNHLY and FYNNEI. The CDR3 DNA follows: TGTGCCAGCAGTGAAGTTGTACGGTGCGAGCAGTACTTC. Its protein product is CASSEVVRCEQYF.